This T cell receptor beta chain was captured by sequencing in a study of blood T cell repertoires in COVID-19. Turning to the study itself: The study drew acute and convalescent COVID-19 samples from the United States, Italy and Spain.

Researchers sorted participants into cohorts using their self-reported clinical history. This CDR3 has 17 residues. V lost 0 bases, J lost 0 bases, and 6 bases stayed unmatched. Germline values: CDR1 MNHEY, CDR2 SVGEGT. Original processing notes: It was from reference gene primer amplification that nucleated cell counts were estimated. Assay used: immunoSEQ multiplex PCR; TCRdb lists only in-frame clones, some missing. That table supplies the V and J calls and clone size; D and trimming were determined from the DNA. The sample carries fewer than 350,000 clones, 89% recorded once. This receptor was taken from a man aged 60 to 69 who had recovered from COVID-19. The rearrangement joins TRBV6-2 or TRBV6-3 to TRBJ1-1; TRBD1 matches 8 bases. Sequencing used PBMCs or T cells enriched from blood (not recorded which). The CDR3 DNA reads as TGTGCCAGCAGTTACTCTTTCCAGGGGGCCATGAACACTGAAGCTTTCTTT. Its protein product is CASSYSFQGAMNTEAFF.